The 4 T cell receptor beta chains reported below all come from one sample, sequenced in a study of ipilimumab plus nivolumab after autologous stem cell transplantation (dated by TCRdb to about 2021). The method behind the library was the immunoSEQ multiplex PCR assay. What TCRdb holds here is the immuneACCESS table cut down to in-frame rearrangements. Part of the clones is not present; checked against another copy, under half of the missing clones reflect an unresolved V gene, and the others are unexplained. This sample gives 84,000 or so clones in total; over 80% of them show up just once. Of the sample, around 2% is held by the ten largest clones. The specimen comprised PBMCs, sampled in a trial of ipilimumab plus nivolumab as post-transplant consolidation. All receptors derive from a male donor with diffuse large B-cell lymphoma.

Written as DNA, the CDR3 is TGTGCCAGCAGCCAAAACGCCGGGGAGCTGTTTTTT. Its translation is CASSQNAGELFF. V usage is TRBV7-2 and J usage is TRBJ2-2, with D hard to call. This CDR3 has 12 residues. V was trimmed by 5 bases and J by 6 bases, leaving 7 bases between them. Germline CDR1 and CDR2: SGHTA and FQGNSA.

V and J are TRBV6-6 and TRBJ2-2; TRBD2 agrees at 8 bases. This CDR3 is 15 amino acids long. Per germline, CDR1 MNHNY and CDR2 SVGAGI (reference sequence). Trimming cost V 5 bases and J 7 bases; bases outside gene matches: 9. Here the CDR3 reads CASSPRGGGVGELFF. The CDR3 region has the DNA TGTGCCAGCAGTCCTCGGGGGGGAGGAGTCGGGGAGCTGTTTTTT.

The gene calls are TRBV4-1 and TRBJ2-1; 7 nucleotides line up with TRBD2. CDR3 length equals 16 residues. J was trimmed by 4 bases and V by 6 bases; bases with no gene match: 12. Germline assignment: CDR1 MGHRA and CDR2 YSYEKL. CDR3 region: CASSSVGAGDYNEQFF. The CDR3 coding sequence is TGCGCCAGCAGTTCCGTAGGGGCGGGGGATTACAATGAGCAGTTCTTC.

The V call is TRBV2, the J call TRBJ1-1; tentatively, D is TRBD1 (5 bases). The V and J ends lost 7 bases and 4 bases respectively, with 16 bases between them. CDR3 length equals 14 residues. CDR1 is SNHLY and CDR2 is FYNNEI in the germline V gene. CDR3 amino acids: CASTQGDLPTEAFF. The DNA for the CDR3 is TGTGCCAGCACTCAAGGGGACTTACCCACTGAAGCTTTCTTT. Drawing the rest from reference TRBV2 and TRBJ1-1, the complete variable domain is EPEVTQTPSHQVTQMGQEVILRCVPISNHLYFYWYRQILGQKVEFLVSFYNNEISEKSEIFDDQFSVERPDGSNFTLKIRSTKLEDSAMYFCASTQGDLPTEAFFGQGTRLTVV.